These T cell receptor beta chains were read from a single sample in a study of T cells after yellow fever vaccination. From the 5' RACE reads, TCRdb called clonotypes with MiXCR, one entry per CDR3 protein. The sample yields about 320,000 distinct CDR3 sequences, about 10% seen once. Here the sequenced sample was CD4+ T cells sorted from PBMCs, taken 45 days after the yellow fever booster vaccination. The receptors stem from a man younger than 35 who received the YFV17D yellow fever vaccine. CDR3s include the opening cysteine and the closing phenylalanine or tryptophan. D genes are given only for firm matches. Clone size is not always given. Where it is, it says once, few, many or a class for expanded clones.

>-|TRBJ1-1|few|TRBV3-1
CASSPQGEVTEAFF
TGTGCCAGCAGCCCACAGGGTGAAGTCACTGAAGCTTTCTTT
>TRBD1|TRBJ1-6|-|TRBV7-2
CASSSPGQGFPLHF
TGTGCCAGCAGCTCCCCGGGACAGGGCTTTCCCCTCCACTTT
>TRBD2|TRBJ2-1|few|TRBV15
CATSRPSLAGGWNEQFF
TGTGCCACCAGCAGGCCCTCCCTAGCGGGGGGGTGGAATGAGCAGTTCTTC
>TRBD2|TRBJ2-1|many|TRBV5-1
CASSSIGPPGGEQFF
TGCGCCAGCAGCTCGATAGGACCGCCGGGGGGTGAGCAGTTCTTC
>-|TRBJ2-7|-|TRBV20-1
CSARRDTSSYEQYF
TGCAGTGCTAGGAGGGACACGAGCTCCTACGAGCAGTACTTC
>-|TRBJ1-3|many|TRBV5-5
CASSTDGNFGNTIYF
TGTGCCAGCAGCACGGACGGGAACTTCGGAAACACCATATATTTT
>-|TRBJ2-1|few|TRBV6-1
CASSLTWTDNEQFF
TGTGCCAGCAGCCTAACTTGGACAGACAATGAGCAGTTCTTC
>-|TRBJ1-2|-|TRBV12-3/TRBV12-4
CASFDRNSEGYTF
TGTGCCAGCTTCGACAGGAATTCGGAGGGCTACACCTTC
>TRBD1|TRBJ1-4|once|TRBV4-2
CASSQVWATNGTGTEKLFF
TGTGCCAGCAGCCAAGTGTGGGCTACTAACGGGACAGGGACTGAAAAACTGTTTTTT
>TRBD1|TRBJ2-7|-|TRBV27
CARPTVGTGGGEQYF
TGTGCCAGGCCCACCGTCGGGACAGGGGGCGGTGAGCAGTACTTC
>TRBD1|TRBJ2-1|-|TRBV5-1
CASSVGTGSEQFF
TGCGCCAGCAGCGTCGGGACAGGCAGTGAGCAGTTCTTC
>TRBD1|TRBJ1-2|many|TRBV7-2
CASSNRGPYGYTF
TGTGCCAGCAGCAACAGGGGTCCCTATGGCTACACCTTC
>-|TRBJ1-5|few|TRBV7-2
CASSLGGPNQPQHF
TGTGCCAGCAGCTTAGGTGGCCCGAATCAGCCCCAGCATTTT
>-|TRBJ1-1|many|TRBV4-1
CASSQGGGGTEAFF
TGCGCCAGCAGCCAAGGAGGGGGGGGCACTGAAGCTTTCTTT
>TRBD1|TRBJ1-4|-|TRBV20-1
CSARSLPGQGAGGNEKLFF
TGCAGTGCTAGGAGCCTCCCGGGACAGGGGGCAGGGGGTAATGAAAAACTGTTTTTT
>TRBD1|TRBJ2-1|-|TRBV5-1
CASRRTGDTYNEQFF
TGCGCCAGCAGACGAACAGGGGATACCTACAATGAGCAGTTCTTC
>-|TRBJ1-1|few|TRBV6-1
CASSAGGAATEAFF
TGTGCCAGCAGTGCCGGGGGCGCGGCCACTGAAGCTTTCTTT
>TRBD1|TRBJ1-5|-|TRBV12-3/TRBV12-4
CASRRQGDGNQPQHF
TGTGCCAGCAGGCGACAGGGGGATGGCAATCAGCCCCAGCATTTT
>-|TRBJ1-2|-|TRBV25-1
CASSDSAGNYGYTF
TGTGCCAGCAGTGACTCTGCAGGGAACTATGGCTACACCTTC
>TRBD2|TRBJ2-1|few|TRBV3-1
CASSLAGTSGDYEQFF
TGTGCCAGCAGCCTAGCCGGGACTAGCGGGGACTATGAGCAGTTCTTC
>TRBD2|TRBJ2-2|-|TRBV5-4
CASSLTSGGAVTGELFF
TGTGCCAGCAGCTTGACTAGCGGGGGGGCTGTCACCGGGGAGCTGTTTTTT
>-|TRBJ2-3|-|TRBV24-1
CATSGPGSLPDTQYF
TGTGCCACCAGTGGGCCGGGTTCGCTCCCAGATACGCAGTATTTT
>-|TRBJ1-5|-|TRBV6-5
CASSYGPGSNQPQHF
TGTGCCAGCAGTTACGGTCCAGGTAGCAATCAGCCCCAGCATTTT
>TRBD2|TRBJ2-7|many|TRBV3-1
CASSPSAGDEYEQYF
TGTGCCAGCAGCCCCAGCGCGGGGGATGAATACGAGCAGTACTTC
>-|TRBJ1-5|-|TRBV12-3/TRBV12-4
CASGLGAGGNQPQHF
TGTGCCAGCGGACTGGGCGCGGGTGGCAATCAGCCCCAGCATTTT
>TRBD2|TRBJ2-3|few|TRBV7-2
CASSSRGGPTDTQYF
TGTGCCAGCAGCTCCCGGGGGGGCCCTACAGATACGCAGTATTTT
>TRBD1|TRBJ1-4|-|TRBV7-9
CASSRDRSREKLFF
TGTGCCAGCAGCCGGGACAGGTCACGGGAAAAACTGTTTTTT
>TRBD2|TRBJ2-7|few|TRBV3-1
CASSLGRLAGRGEQYF
TGTGCCAGCAGCCTGGGCAGGCTAGCGGGGAGAGGCGAGCAGTACTTC
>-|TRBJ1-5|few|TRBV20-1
CSALVQGPRQPQHF
TGCAGTGCTTTGGTACAGGGCCCCCGTCAGCCCCAGCATTTT
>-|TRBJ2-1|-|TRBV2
CASSRDEYNEQFF
TGTGCCAGCTCCCGGGACGAATACAATGAGCAGTTCTTC
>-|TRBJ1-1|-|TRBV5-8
CASRTRGGGEAFF
TGTGCCAGCAGAACCCGGGGGGGGGGCGAAGCTTTCTTT
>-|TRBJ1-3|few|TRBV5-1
CASSLVGGNSGNTIYF
TGCGCCAGCAGCTTGGTCGGGGGGAACTCTGGAAACACCATATATTTT
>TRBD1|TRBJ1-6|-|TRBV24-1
CAAGGQGDSPLHF
TGTGCCGCCGGAGGACAGGGGGATTCACCCCTCCACTTT
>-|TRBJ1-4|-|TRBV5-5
CASSLLGHDNEKLFF
TGTGCCAGCAGCTTGTTGGGACACGATAATGAAAAACTGTTTTTT
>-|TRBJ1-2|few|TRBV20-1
CSARDFTGPDYGYTF
TGCAGTGCTAGAGATTTTACAGGGCCGGACTATGGCTACACCTTC
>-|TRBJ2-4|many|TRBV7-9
CAGSKGGVSIQYF
TGTGCCGGATCAAAGGGCGGGGTTAGCATTCAGTACTTC
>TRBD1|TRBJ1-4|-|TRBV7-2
CASSLAPRDRGNQKLFF
TGTGCCAGCAGCTTAGCGCCTAGGGACAGGGGAAACCAAAAACTGTTTTTT
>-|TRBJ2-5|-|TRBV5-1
CASSVGRGQETQYF
TGCGCCAGCAGTGTGGGCAGGGGTCAAGAGACCCAGTACTTC
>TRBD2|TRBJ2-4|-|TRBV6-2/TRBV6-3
CASRGTSGDWGNIQYF
TGTGCCAGCAGAGGGACTAGCGGGGACTGGGGAAACATTCAGTACTTC
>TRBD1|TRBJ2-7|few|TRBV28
CASIPTASGQAWSYEQYF
TGTGCCAGCATCCCCACTGCGTCGGGACAGGCCTGGTCCTACGAGCAGTACTTC
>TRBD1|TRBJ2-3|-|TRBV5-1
CASSITGQRSATDTQYF
TGCGCCAGCAGCATAACGGGACAGCGGTCGGCCACAGATACGCAGTATTTT
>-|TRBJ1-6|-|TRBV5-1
CASSFREQGNSPLHF
TGCGCCAGCAGCTTTAGGGAACAGGGTAATTCACCCCTCCACTTT
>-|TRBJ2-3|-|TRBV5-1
CASSRALTANTQYF
TGCGCCAGCAGCCGGGCCCTGACGGCAAATACGCAGTATTTT
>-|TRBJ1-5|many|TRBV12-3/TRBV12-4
CASRLGTDSFQPQHF
TGTGCCAGCAGACTGGGGACCGATTCTTTTCAGCCCCAGCATTTT
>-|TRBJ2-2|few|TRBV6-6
CARNGGGPYRGTGELFF
TGTGCCAGAAACGGTGGGGGACCTTACCGGGGCACCGGGGAGCTGTTTTTT
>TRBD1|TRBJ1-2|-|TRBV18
CASSLEGQPYGYTF
TGTGCCAGCTCACTAGAGGGACAGCCCTATGGCTACACCTTC
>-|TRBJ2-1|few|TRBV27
CASSFLRPTNEQFF
TGTGCCAGCAGTTTCCTACGGCCTACCAATGAGCAGTTCTTC
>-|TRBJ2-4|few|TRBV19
CASSPQRGLNIQYF
TGTGCCAGTAGTCCTCAACGGGGTCTAAACATTCAGTACTTC
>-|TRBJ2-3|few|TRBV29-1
CSVEAPQETDTQYF
TGCAGCGTTGAAGCCCCACAGGAGACAGATACGCAGTATTTT
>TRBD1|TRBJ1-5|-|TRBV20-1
CSARDRQGQQPQHF
TGCAGTGCTAGAGATCGACAGGGCCAACAGCCCCAGCATTTT